These 4 T cell receptor beta chains were sequenced from one sample in a study of blood T cell repertoires in COVID-19. Method: immunoSEQ multiplex PCR; TCRdb's copy keeps in-frame clones and lacks some. The sample has some 400,000 clones; 90% are singletons. Source material: peripheral blood. The receptors were gathered from a man between 18 and 29 years old with active or convalescent COVID-19.

The chain is built from TRBV4-2 and TRBJ2-1; D may be TRBD2 (6 bases). Germline V lookup: CDR1 LGHNA, CDR2 YNFKEQ. The CDR3 has 15 amino acids. Trimming took 5 bases from V and 0 from J, leaving 11 bases between them. CDR3 protein: CASSAGPISYNEQFF. CDR3 in DNA: TGTGCCAGCAGCGCGGGACCGATCTCCTACAATGAGCAGTTCTTC.

This chain links TRBV7-2 with TRBJ2-1, with a weak D call TRBD2 (7 bases). Looked up from germline, CDR1 is SGHTA and CDR2 is FQGNSA. This CDR3 has 16 residues. V lost 4 bases and J lost 8, with 21 bases in between. CDR3 sequence: CASSSAVGGGIYEQFF. For the CDR3, the DNA is TGTGCCAGCAGCTCGGCGGTGGGAGGGGGTATCTATGAGCAGTTCTTC. Together with reference TRBV7-2 and TRBJ2-1, the CDR3 gives the full variable domain: GAGVSQSPSNKVTEKGKDVELRCDPISGHTALYWYRQSLGQGLEFLIYFQGNSAPDKSGLPSDRFSAERTGGSVSTLTIQRTQQEDSAVYLCASSSAVGGGIYEQFFGPGTRLTVL.

The chain couples TRBV7-9 to TRBJ1-2; the match to TRBD1 covers 11 bases. The CDR3 contains 15 residues. Trimming removed 5 bases from V and 4 bases from J; junction bases left unmatched: 6. Germline V lookup: CDR1 SEHNR, CDR2 FQNEAQ (reference sequence). CDR3 coding DNA: TGTGCCAGCAGCCTAGGGACAGGGGGTCCCTATGGCTACACCTTC. It encodes CASSLGTGGPYGYTF.

V usage is TRBV7-8 and J usage is TRBJ2-5, with 9 bases matching TRBD2. Germline-derived CDR1 and CDR2 are SGHVS and FQNEAQ. The J segment lost 5 bases and the V segment lost 1 base, leaving 8 bases of the junction unmatched. The CDR3 is 16 residues long. CDR3 amino acids: CASSLVVSGGRETQYF. The CDR3 DNA follows: TGTGCCAGCAGCTTAGTGGTTAGCGGGGGACGGGAGACCCAGTACTTC.